This T cell receptor beta chain is drawn from a study of cytomegalovirus exposure and HLA in healthy donors. CDR3 length equals 15 residues. The V gene's germline CDR1 is LNHDA and CDR2 SQIVND (reference sequence). After removal of 3 bases from V and 7 bases from J, the junction contained 7 bases not matched to a gene. The PCR made use of 60 Vbeta and 13 Jbeta primers. The repertoire was sequenced with immunoSEQ multiplex PCR; TCRdb's copy has only in-frame clones and lacks some. Of roughly 110,000 clones detected, approximately 76% appear once; the ten largest clones hold roughly 2.3%. The chain uses TRBV19 and TRBJ2-1; TRBD2 agrees at 9 bases. The sample consisted of PBMCs. The sequence came from a young man in good health and CMV-seronegative. The chain's CDR3 is CASSIGGGARNEQFF. CDR3 nucleotides: TGTGCCAGTAGTATTGGCGGGGGGGCGAGAAATGAGCAGTTCTTC.